This T cell receptor (beta chain) derives from a study of T cell responses to AZD1222 COVID-19 vaccine. Overall study findings and caveats: Females outnumbered males among donors, who were mostly white British; clonal diversity was possibly underestimated. Vaccine-associated CD4 TCRs ranged over spike, dominating at 160-218 and 743-854. Repertoire collection took place solely once the T cell response had peaked. Reports say nearly half of spike-specific TCRs go after unmutated variant regions.

Points on this clone: Its antigen is unidentified.

Some clones are missing from TCRdb's copy, which holds only in-frame ones; the method was immunoSEQ multiplex PCR. The sample holds 110,000 to 150,000 clones, 80% to 90% seen once. The CDR3 length is 15 residues. V was cut by 1 base and J by 1 base, with 10 bases left in between. The germline V gene has CDR1 ENHRY and CDR2 SYGVKD. The sequence was obtained from an adult in good health. The material sequenced was peripheral blood, taken on day 0 of AZD1222 vaccination. This sequence joins TRBV10-3 and TRBJ1-1, with D possibly matching TRBD1 (5 bases). The CDR3 spells CAISEFGTQNTEAFF. The CDR3 region has the DNA TGTGCCATCAGTGAGTTTGGGACCCAGAACACTGAAGCTTTCTTT.